The 12 T cell receptor beta chains given below trace back to one sample, sequenced in a study of blood T cell repertoires in COVID-19. The assay was immunoSEQ multiplex PCR, and TCRdb's table has in-frame clones only and misses some. The sample includes a few hundred thousand clones, 88% of them seen just once. The sample was peripheral blood. The origin of the receptors is a woman aged 35 to 49 who had recovered from COVID-19.

The chain joins TRBV5-1 to TRBJ2-2, with D possibly being TRBD1 (7 bases). Looked up from germline, CDR1 is SGHRS and CDR2 is YFSETQ. CDR3 length: 18 residues. The V end lost 4 bases, the J end lost 0 bases, and 19 bases lay between the germline ends. The CDR3 nucleotides are TGCGCCAGCAGCGCGAGGGGGCGGGGACCTTCGAACACCGGGGAGCTGTTTTTT. Translation: CASSARGRGPSNTGELFF.

CDR3 residues: CATSDTAGRPDTQYF. The CDR3 DNA is TGTGCCACCAGTGATACTGCGGGCCGGCCAGATACGCAGTATTTT. The chain joins TRBV24-1 to TRBJ2-3; a possible D gene is TRBD2 (5 bases). The CDR3 runs to 15 residues. V was trimmed by 3 bases and J by 4 bases, leaving 13 bases between them. Germline CDR1 reads KGHDR; CDR2 reads SFDVKD.

The chain recombines TRBV9 with TRBJ1-4, with D possibly TRBD1 on 6 matching bases. Per the germline V gene, CDR1 is SGDLS and CDR2 is YYNGEE. This CDR3 has 15 amino acids. V lost 2 bases to trimming and J lost 12 bases, with 20 bases between them. Here the CDR3 DNA reads TGTGCCAGCAGCGTTGGAGGGGCAGGGGAGGGCCAACTGTTTTTT. It specifies CASSVGGAGEGQLFF.

The rearrangement links TRBV14 to TRBJ1-4; TRBD1 might be the D (6 bases). V lost 2 bases and J 3 bases, leaving 13 bases between the germline ends. Germline V CDR1 and CDR2: SGHDN, FVKESK. The CDR3 is 16 residues long. CDR3 loop: CASSQRFRTANEKLFF. The CDR3, as DNA: TGTGCCAGCAGCCAACGCTTTAGGACAGCTAATGAAAAACTGTTTTTT.

As concerns this clone: This CDR3 is also generated by other DNA sequences in the sample. J is TRBJ1-5 and V is TRBV3-1 (or the pseudogene TRBV3-2); D gene unclear. V lost 2 bases and J lost 6, with 5 bases in between. CDR1 is LGHDT and CDR2 is YNNKEL in the germline V gene (reference sequence). The CDR3 is 12 amino acids. CDR3 DNA sequence: TGTGCCAGCAGCCAACGAGGTCAGCCCCAGCATTTT. Amino acid sequence: CASSQRGQPQHF.

This sequence joins TRBV7-9 and TRBJ2-7; D remains ambiguous. V was pared by 2 bases and J by 3 bases, with 8 bases between. Germline CDR1 is SEHNR and CDR2 is FQNEAQ (reference sequence). The CDR3 loop spans 13 amino acids. CDR3 amino acids: CASSLSAGYEQYF. The CDR3, as DNA: TGTGCCAGCAGCTTATCGGCAGGCTACGAGCAGTACTTC.

The V call is TRBV5-4, the J call TRBJ1-4; TRBD1 might be the D (6 bases). The CDR3 runs to 15 residues. V lost 6 bases and J lost 3, with 15 bases in between. Germline V gene data show CDR1 as SGHNT and CDR2 as YYREEE (reference sequence). Written as DNA, the CDR3 is TGTGCCAGCACCTGGCGGGGGGGCCCTAATGAAAAACTGTTTTTT. It yields the protein CASTWRGGPNEKLFF. Full variable domain (missing parts from reference TRBV5-4 and TRBJ1-4): ETGVTQSPTHLIKTRGQQVTLRCSSQSGHNTVSWYQQALGQGPQFIFQYYREEENGRGNFPPRFSGLQFPNYSSELNVNALELDDSALYLCASTWRGGPNEKLFFGSGTQLSVL.

The V call is TRBV7-2, the J call TRBJ1-1; D call uncertain. This CDR3 is 13 amino acids long. From germline, CDR1 is SGHTA and CDR2 FQGNSA. The ends were cut back, 8 bases at V and 1 base at J, with 11 bases in the middle. The CDR3 DNA sequence: TGTGCCAGCCTGGGCCGTTGGAACACTGAAGCTTTCTTT. Residues: CASLGRWNTEAFF.

The V call is TRBV6-2 or TRBV6-3, the J call TRBJ2-1, with TRBD2 as a possible D gene (5 bases). The CDR3 is 13 amino acids. In germline, CDR1 is MNHEY, CDR2 SVGEGT. V lost 6 bases and J lost 9, with 15 bases in between. The CDR3 coding sequence is TGTGCCAGCAGCATCCACCTAGAGGGTGAGCAGTTCTTC. Translating gives CASSIHLEGEQFF.

This chain links TRBV7-9 with TRBJ2-3; 10 bases line up with TRBD1. The CDR3 has 15 amino acids. In germline, CDR1 is SEHNR, CDR2 FQNEAQ (reference sequence). V lost 5 bases and J lost 3; bases outside the gene matches: 5. The CDR3 DNA follows: TGTGCCAGCAGCCCTCGGGGACAGGGGACAGATACGCAGTATTTT. It codes for CASSPRGQGTDTQYF.

The genes are TRBV5-4 and TRBJ2-1; 11 bases align to TRBD1. The CDR3 covers 16 residues. Germline CDR1 and CDR2: SGHNT and YYREEE (reference sequence). V lost 0 bases and J lost 10; bases outside the gene matches: 9. CDR3: CASSLAGTGGVWEQFF. The DNA for the CDR3 is TGTGCCAGCAGCTTGGCCGGGACAGGGGGGGTGTGGGAGCAGTTCTTC.

The V gene is TRBV30, the J gene TRBJ1-1; no reliable D call. The CDR3 is 11 amino acids. V was trimmed by 3 bases and J by 9 bases, leaving 11 bases between them. Germline V gene sequence: CDR1 GTSNPN, CDR2 SVGIG (reference sequence). The CDR3 nucleotides are TGTGCCTGGAGCCCCGGCGGGAAAGCTTTCTTT. Protein product: CAWSPGGKAFF.